The 24 T cell receptor beta chains reported below all come from one sample, sequenced in a study of blood T cell repertoires in COVID-19. Measured with immunoSEQ multiplex PCR; TCRdb has only the in-frame clones, and not every one. The repertoire holds under 250,000 clones, with around 83% as singletons. Sample: peripheral blood. These receptors originate from a man in his thirties or forties who had recovered from COVID-19.

The chain employs TRBV10-1 and TRBJ2-7; unclear D gene. Germline V gene data show CDR1 as WNHNN and CDR2 as SYGVQD (reference sequence). V was clipped by 2 bases and J by 0 bases, with 11 bases between them. This CDR3 is built from 15 residues. The CDR3 DNA reads TGCGCCAGCAGTGAGGTGGAGCAGACCTCCTACGAGCAGTACTTC. This gives the protein CASSEVEQTSYEQYF.

CDR3 DNA sequence: TGCGCCAGCAGCTTAGCAGGGGGCAATGGCTACACCTTC. It translates to CASSLAGGNGYTF. V and J are TRBV5-1 and TRBJ1-2; 8 bases are shared with TRBD1. CDR3 length: 13 residues. Per the germline V gene, CDR1 is SGHRS and CDR2 is YFSETQ. Trimming at V came to 2 bases and at J to 6 bases, leaving 3 bases not matched to a gene.

J is TRBJ1-2 and V is TRBV12-3 or TRBV12-4; D is ambiguous. The CDR3 extends over 12 amino acids. The ends were cut back, 3 bases at V and 4 bases at J, with 6 bases in the middle. The DNA for the CDR3 is TGTGCCAGCAGTTTTAACGGCTATGGCTACACCTTC. Its protein is CASSFNGYGYTF.

The chain combines TRBV6-5 with TRBJ2-7, with D tentatively TRBD2 (6 bases). The CDR3 runs to 14 residues. From germline, CDR1 is MNHEY and CDR2 SVGAGI. V lost 6 bases and J 1 base, leaving 13 bases between the germline ends. The CDR3 reads CASRMRTISYEQYF. The CDR3 DNA is TGTGCCAGCAGAATGAGGACTATTTCCTACGAGCAGTACTTC.

The chain recombines TRBV5-1 with TRBJ1-1; D is unclear. CDR3 length: 13 amino acids. V was shortened by 4 bases and J by 4 bases, with 11 bases between the two germline ends. The germline V gene has CDR1 SGHRS and CDR2 YFSETQ. In DNA form, the CDR3 reads TGCGCCAGCAGCCCCACGGGAGCCACTGAAGCTTTCTTT. It is translated as CASSPTGATEAFF.

CDR3 protein: CASSLGAATNYGYTF. The CDR3, as DNA: TGTGCCAGCAGCTTAGGGGCAGCCACTAACTATGGCTACACCTTC. V and J are TRBV7-6 and TRBJ1-2; D is unclear. CDR3 size: 15 residues. Trimming removed 1 base from V and 0 bases from J, with 9 bases in between. Germline lookup yields CDR1 SGHVS and CDR2 FNYEAQ.

The chain links TRBV7-9 to TRBJ2-3, with TRBD2 as a possible D gene (7 bases). CDR1 and CDR2 (germline): SEHNR, FQNEAQ (reference sequence). The V gene lost 5 bases and the J gene lost 4 bases, with 16 bases spanning the gap. The CDR3 extends over 15 amino acids. The CDR3 region is CASSPFSGGPDTQYF. CDR3 coding DNA: TGTGCCAGCAGCCCTTTTTCGGGGGGCCCAGATACGCAGTATTTT. Full variable domain (rest looked up from reference TRBV7-9 and TRBJ2-3): DTGVSQNPRHKITKRGQNVTFRCDPISEHNRLYWYRQTLGQGPEFLTYFQNEAQLEKSRLLSDRFSAERPKGSFSTLEIQRTEQGDSAMYLCASSPFSGGPDTQYFGPGTRLTVL.

The chain employs TRBV9 and TRBJ2-1; TRBD2 matches 8 bases. The CDR3 is 15 residues long. Germline CDR1 is SGDLS and CDR2 is YYNGEE. The V segment lost 3 bases and the J segment 8 bases; nucleotides outside the gene matches: 10. The CDR3 sequence is CASSAFGGASDEQFF. In nucleotides, the CDR3 is TGTGCCAGCAGCGCTTTCGGGGGGGCCAGCGATGAGCAGTTCTTC.

J is TRBJ2-3 and V is TRBV14; D might be TRBD2 (6 bases). The CDR3 has 14 residues. V was cut by 4 bases and J by 7 bases, with 15 bases left in between. Germline V gene sequence: CDR1 SGHDN, CDR2 FVKESK. This chain's CDR3 is CASSRGAALNTQYF. In DNA form, the CDR3 reads TGTGCCAGCAGCCGCGGGGCAGCGCTGAATACGCAGTATTTT.

The chain carries TRBV28 and TRBJ1-2; 10 bases are shared with TRBD1. Germline values: CDR1 MDHEN, CDR2 SYDVKM. This CDR3 is built from 16 residues. The trim removed 5 bases at V and 5 bases at J, leaving 11 bases unmatched. The CDR3 bases are TGTGCCAGCAGTGCCCCTCGAGGGACAGGGGAGTATGGCTACACCTTC. Protein product: CASSAPRGTGEYGYTF.

This clone occurred once. The chain has TRBV5-1 and TRBJ1-3; D is uncertain. Germline lookup yields CDR1 SGHRS and CDR2 YFSETQ. The CDR3 has 16 amino acids. The V end was cut by 4 bases, the J end by 1 base, with 15 bases between. For the CDR3, the DNA is TGCGCCAGCAGCCCACGAAGCACGGGGTCTGGAAACACCATATATTTT. It specifies CASSPRSTGSGNTIYF.

This chain joins TRBV3-1 (or the pseudogene TRBV3-2) and TRBJ2-7, with D possibly TRBD1 on 6 matching bases. Trimming removed 0 bases at V and 5 bases at J, with 11 bases between. This CDR3 has 14 residues. Germline CDR1 LGHDT, CDR2 YNNKEL (reference sequence). The chain's CDR3 is CASSQDVQGHEQYF. The DNA for the CDR3 is TGTGCCAGCAGCCAAGATGTACAGGGCCACGAGCAGTACTTC.

This clone was recorded once. The chain links TRBV5-6 to TRBJ2-7, with 7 positions matching TRBD2. This CDR3 spans 15 amino acids. Germline V gives CDR1 SGHDT, CDR2 YYEEEE. With 4 bases clipped from V and 4 bases from J, the junction kept 11 bases outside the gene matches. CDR3 sequence reads: CASSPRGLREYEQYV. The CDR3 DNA is TGTGCCAGCAGCCCACGGGGCCTGCGGGAGTACGAGCAGTACGTC.

CDR3 nucleotide sequence: TGTGCCAGCAGCCCCCAGTGGGGACAGGTGCGCACAGATACGCAGTATTTT. It specifies CASSPQWGQVRTDTQYF. V is TRBV3-1 (or the pseudogene TRBV3-2) and J is TRBJ2-3; 8 positions match TRBD1. The CDR3 loop spans 17 amino acids. CDR1 LGHDT and CDR2 YNNKEL come from the germline V gene (reference sequence). V was pared by 4 bases and J by 1 base, with 10 bases of the junction left unmatched.

The chain combines TRBV7-8 with TRBJ1-2; a possible D gene is TRBD1 (5 bases). Germline values: CDR1 SGHVS, CDR2 FQNEAQ. The CDR3 totals 16 residues. Trimming left V 2 bases short and J 5 bases short, with 18 bases between. The CDR3 is CASSLFSGQGLYGYTF. The CDR3 DNA follows: TGTGCCAGCAGCTTATTTTCAGGGCAGGGATTGTATGGCTACACCTTC.

V usage is TRBV19 and J usage is TRBJ1-1; D is undetermined. Per the germline V gene, CDR1 is LNHDA and CDR2 is SQIVND (reference sequence). Deletions cut 8 bases from V and 4 bases from J, with 20 bases between. The CDR3 spans 15 residues. The CDR3 is CASRTVGPWSTEAFF. Written as DNA, the CDR3 is TGTGCCAGTCGTACAGTCGGTCCTTGGAGCACTGAAGCTTTCTTT.

This clone was recorded at least ten times. This chain joins TRBV4-1 and TRBJ2-7; D perhaps matches TRBD2 (5 bases). The V end was cut by 0 bases, the J end by 6 bases, with 9 bases between. The CDR3 spans 13 residues. Germline values: CDR1 MGHRA, CDR2 YSYEKL. This chain's CDR3 is CASSQDPRGEQYF. DNA of the CDR3: TGCGCCAGCAGCCAAGATCCCCGGGGCGAGCAGTACTTC.

The chain has TRBV19 and TRBJ1-2, with TRBD1 matching 7 bases. Germline V CDR1 and CDR2: LNHDA, SQIVND (reference sequence). The V gene end was trimmed by 4 bases and the J gene end by 5 bases; junction bases not matched to a gene: 4. This CDR3 is built from 13 residues. CDR3: CASSTQGVYGYTF. In nucleotides, the CDR3 is TGTGCCAGTAGTACCCAGGGGGTTTATGGCTACACCTTC. Supplemented by reference TRBV19 and TRBJ1-2, the full variable domain reads DGGITQSPKYLFRKEGQNVTLSCEQNLNHDAMYWYRQDPGQGLRLIYYSQIVNDFQKGDIAEGYSVSREKKESFPLTVTSAQKNPTAFYLCASSTQGVYGYTFGSGTRLTVV.

This clone was detected once. V is TRBV19 and J is TRBJ1-1, with D unresolved. The CDR3 consists of 13 residues. V lost 8 bases and J 6 bases, leaving 16 bases between the germline ends. The germline V gene has CDR1 LNHDA and CDR2 SQIVND (reference sequence). The CDR3 DNA reads as TGTGCCAGTCTGAGGTCTGTCGGTCCTGAAGCTTTCTTT. This sequence encodes CASLRSVGPEAFF.

The chain carries TRBV6-2 or TRBV6-3 and TRBJ1-2; D uncertain. The CDR3 spans 15 residues. Germline V gene data show CDR1 as MNHEY and CDR2 as SVGEGT. V was clipped by 7 bases and J by 3 bases, with 18 bases between them. CDR3 sequence: CASTPPGRFDYGYTF. CDR3 bases: TGTGCCAGCACCCCCCCCGGGAGGTTCGACTATGGCTACACCTTC.

This chain connects TRBV3-1 (or the pseudogene TRBV3-2) to TRBJ2-2; tentatively, D is TRBD1 (5 bases). The CDR3 extends over 14 amino acids. Trimming removed 4 bases at V and 1 base at J, with 7 bases between. Germline lookup yields CDR1 LGHDT and CDR2 YNNKEL (reference sequence). CDR3 sequence reads: CASSRRGNTGELFF. In nucleotides, the CDR3 is TGTGCCAGCAGCCGAAGGGGGAACACCGGGGAGCTGTTTTTT.

The rearrangement links TRBV2 to TRBJ1-5; no reliable D call. V was trimmed by 6 bases and J by 6 bases, leaving 9 bases between them. Germline values: CDR1 SNHLY, CDR2 FYNNEI. CDR3 length: 12 residues. The CDR3 bases are TGTGCCAGCAGCCCGGAGGGTCAGCCCCAGCATTTT. Its protein product is CASSPEGQPQHF.

This chain connects TRBV29-1 to TRBJ2-5; D is ambiguous. In germline, CDR1 is SQVTM, CDR2 ANQGSEA. The CDR3 is 11 amino acids. As DNA, the CDR3 is TGCACGACGCGGTTGGAAGAGACCCAGTACTTC. It yields the protein CTTRLEETQYF.

CDR3 coding DNA: TGTGCCAGCAGCTTACAGGGTACCGGGGAGCTGTTTTTT. It translates to CASSLQGTGELFF. The chain combines TRBV7-8 with TRBJ2-2, with D tentatively TRBD1 (5 bases). The CDR3 runs to 13 residues. Germline CDR1 and CDR2: SGHVS and FQNEAQ. V lost 2 bases, J lost 5 bases, and 6 bases lay in between. The variable domain in full, completed from reference TRBV7-8 and TRBJ2-2, reads GAGVSQSPRYKVAKRGQDVALRCDPISGHVSLFWYQQALGQGPEFLTYFQNEAQLDKSGLPSDRFFAERPEGSVSTLKIQRTQQEDSAVYLCASSLQGTGELFFGEGSRLTVL.